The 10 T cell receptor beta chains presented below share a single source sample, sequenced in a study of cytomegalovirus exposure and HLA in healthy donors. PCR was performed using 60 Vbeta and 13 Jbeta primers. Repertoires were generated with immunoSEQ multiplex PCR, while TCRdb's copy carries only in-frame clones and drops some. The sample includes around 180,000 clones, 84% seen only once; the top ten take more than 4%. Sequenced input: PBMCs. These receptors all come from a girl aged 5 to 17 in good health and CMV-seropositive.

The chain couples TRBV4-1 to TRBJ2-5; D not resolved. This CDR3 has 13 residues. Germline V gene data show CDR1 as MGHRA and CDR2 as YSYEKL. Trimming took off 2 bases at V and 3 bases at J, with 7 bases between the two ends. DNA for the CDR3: TGCGCCAGCAGCCAATTTCTAAAAGAGACCCAGTACTTC. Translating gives CASSQFLKETQYF.

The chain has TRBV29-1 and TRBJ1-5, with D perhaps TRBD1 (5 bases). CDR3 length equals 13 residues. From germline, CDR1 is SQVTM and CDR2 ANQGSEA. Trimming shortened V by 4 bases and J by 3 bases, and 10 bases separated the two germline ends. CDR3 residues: CSVGEGNNQPQHF. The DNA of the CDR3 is TGCAGCGTTGGGGAGGGGAACAATCAGCCCCAGCATTTT.

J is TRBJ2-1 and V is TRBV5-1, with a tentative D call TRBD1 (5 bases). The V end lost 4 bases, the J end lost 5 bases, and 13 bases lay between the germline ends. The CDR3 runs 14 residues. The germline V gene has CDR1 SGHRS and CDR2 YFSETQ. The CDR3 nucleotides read TGCGCCAGCAGCCCTTCTGACAGAAACAATGAGCAGTTCTTC. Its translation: CASSPSDRNNEQFF. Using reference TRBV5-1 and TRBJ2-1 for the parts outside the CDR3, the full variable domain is KAGVTQTPRYLIKTRGQQVTLSCSPISGHRSVSWYQQTPGQGLQFLFEYFSETQRNKGNFPGRFSGRQFSNSRSEMNVSTLELGDSALYLCASSPSDRNNEQFFGPGTRLTVL.

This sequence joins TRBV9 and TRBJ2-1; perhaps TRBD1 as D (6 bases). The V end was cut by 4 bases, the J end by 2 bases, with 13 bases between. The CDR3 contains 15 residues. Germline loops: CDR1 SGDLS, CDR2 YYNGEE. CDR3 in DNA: TGTGCCAGCAGCTTCCACAGGGACGCCTACAATGAGCAGTTCTTC. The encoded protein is CASSFHRDAYNEQFF.

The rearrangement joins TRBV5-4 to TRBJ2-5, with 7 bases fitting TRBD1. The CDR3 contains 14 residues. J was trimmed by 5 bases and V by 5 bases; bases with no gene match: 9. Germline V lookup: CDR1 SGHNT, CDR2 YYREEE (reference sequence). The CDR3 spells CASSSGTVGETQYF. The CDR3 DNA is TGTGCCAGCAGTTCCGGGACAGTGGGTGAGACCCAGTACTTC.

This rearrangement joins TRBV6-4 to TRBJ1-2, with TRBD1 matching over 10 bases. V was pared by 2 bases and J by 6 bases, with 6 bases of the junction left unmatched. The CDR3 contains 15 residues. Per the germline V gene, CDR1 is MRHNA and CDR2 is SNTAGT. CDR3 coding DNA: TGTGCCAGCAGTGACGGGACAGGGGAGAGGAATGGCTACACCTTC. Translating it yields CASSDGTGERNGYTF.

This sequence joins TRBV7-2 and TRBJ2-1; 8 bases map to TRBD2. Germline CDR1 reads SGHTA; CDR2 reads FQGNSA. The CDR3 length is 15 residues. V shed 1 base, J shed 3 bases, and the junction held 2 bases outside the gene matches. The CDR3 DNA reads TGTGCCAGCAGCTTAGATCTAGCGGGCTACAATGAGCAGTTCTTC. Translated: CASSLDLAGYNEQFF.

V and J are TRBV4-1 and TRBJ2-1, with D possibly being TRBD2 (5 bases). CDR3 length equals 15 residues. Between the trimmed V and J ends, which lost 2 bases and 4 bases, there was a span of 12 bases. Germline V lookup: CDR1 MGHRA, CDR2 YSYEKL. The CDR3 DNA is TGCGCCAGCAGCCAACTAGGACTGATTTACAATGAGCAGTTCTTC. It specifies CASSQLGLIYNEQFF.

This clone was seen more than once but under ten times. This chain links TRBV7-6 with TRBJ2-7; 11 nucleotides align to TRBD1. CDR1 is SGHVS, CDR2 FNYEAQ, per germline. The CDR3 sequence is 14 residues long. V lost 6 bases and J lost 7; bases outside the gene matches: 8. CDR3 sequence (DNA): TGTGCCAGCAGTCCCGGGACAGGGGGGAGGGAGCAGTACTTC. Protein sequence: CASSPGTGGREQYF.

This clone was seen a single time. CDR3 sequence reads: CATRGLALQETQYF. In DNA, the CDR3 is TGTGCCACCAGGGGTCTAGCGCTTCAAGAGACCCAGTACTTC. The genes are TRBV15 and TRBJ2-5, with D possibly matching TRBD2 (6 bases). Germline loops: CDR1 LNHNV, CDR2 YYDKDF (reference sequence). The ends were cut back, 6 bases at V and 2 bases at J, with 13 bases in the middle. This CDR3 comprises 14 residues.